Sequencing of this T cell receptor (beta chain) was carried out in a study of memory CD4+ T cells and cytomegalovirus serostatus. About the research overall: Healthy Belgian adult donors included roughly ten CMV-positive and some 25 CMV-negative people.

Single viable CD3+CD4+CD8-CD45RO+ cells were sorted as the memory CD4+ T cells. Produced via immunoSEQ multiplex PCR; TCRdb's table is partial and in-frame only. The sample yields fewer than 40,000 clones, around three quarters seen once. General study findings and limits: Repertoires predicted CMV serostatus with median bootstrapped AUC of 0.95. Of approximately 160 reported CMV TCRbeta sequences, some 67 were found in memory CD4+ repertoires.

In this sample, this clone turned up a few times. Its antigen is still unknown. Germline V lookup: CDR1 SGHTA, CDR2 FQGNSA. The V gene end was trimmed by 5 bases and the J gene end by 4 bases; junction bases not matched to a gene: 6. The CDR3 sequence is 14 residues long. The chain combines TRBV7-2 with TRBJ1-1, with 8 positions matching TRBD1. Sequenced sample: memory CD4+ T cells from blood. The sequence derives from an adult in good health and CMV-seronegative. CDR3 residues: CASSLTGVGTEAFF. The CDR3 coding sequence is TGTGCCAGCAGCCTGACAGGGGTGGGCACTGAAGCTTTCTTT.